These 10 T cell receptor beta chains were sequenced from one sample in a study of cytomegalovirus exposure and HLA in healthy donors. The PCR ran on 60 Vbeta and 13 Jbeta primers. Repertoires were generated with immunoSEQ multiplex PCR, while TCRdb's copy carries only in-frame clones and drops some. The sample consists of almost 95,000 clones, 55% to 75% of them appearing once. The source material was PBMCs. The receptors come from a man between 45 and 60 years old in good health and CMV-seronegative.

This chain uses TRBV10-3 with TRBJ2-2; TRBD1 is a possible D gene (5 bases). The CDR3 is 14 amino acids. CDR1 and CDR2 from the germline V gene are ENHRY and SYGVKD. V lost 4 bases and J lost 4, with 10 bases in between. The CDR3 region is CAISVARGTGELFF. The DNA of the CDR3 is TGTGCCATCAGTGTAGCTAGGGGCACCGGGGAGCTGTTTTTT.

The CDR3 DNA sequence: TGTGCCAGCAGCTTATGGGGGGGCGATGAAAAACTGTTTTTT. It encodes CASSLWGGDEKLFF. The V gene is TRBV5-4, the J gene TRBJ1-4; maybe TRBD1 (6 bases). Germline lookup yields CDR1 SGHNT and CDR2 YYREEE (reference sequence). V lost 2 bases to trimming and J lost 6 bases, with 11 bases between them. The CDR3 runs to 14 residues.

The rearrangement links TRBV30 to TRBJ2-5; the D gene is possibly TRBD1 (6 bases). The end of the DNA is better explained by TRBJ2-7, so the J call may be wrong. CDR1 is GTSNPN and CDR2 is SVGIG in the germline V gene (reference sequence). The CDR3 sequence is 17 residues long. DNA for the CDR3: TGTGCCTGGGAGCTCCGGGACATAGCCGGTAGAGACTACGAGCAGTACTTC. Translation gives CAWELRDIAGRDYEQYF.

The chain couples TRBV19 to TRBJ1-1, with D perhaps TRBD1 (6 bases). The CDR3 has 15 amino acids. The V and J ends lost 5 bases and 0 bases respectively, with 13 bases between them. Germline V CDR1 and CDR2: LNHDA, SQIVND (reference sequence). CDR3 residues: CASSPRTELNTEAFF. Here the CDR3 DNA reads TGTGCCAGTAGTCCGCGGACAGAGCTGAACACTGAAGCTTTCTTT.

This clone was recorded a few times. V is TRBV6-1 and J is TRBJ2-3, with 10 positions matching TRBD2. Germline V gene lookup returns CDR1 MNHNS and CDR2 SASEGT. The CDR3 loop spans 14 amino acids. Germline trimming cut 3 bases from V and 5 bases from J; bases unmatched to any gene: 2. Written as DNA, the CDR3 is TGTGCCAGCAGTGAGTTAGCGGGAGGAGATACGCAGTATTTT. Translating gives CASSELAGGDTQYF.

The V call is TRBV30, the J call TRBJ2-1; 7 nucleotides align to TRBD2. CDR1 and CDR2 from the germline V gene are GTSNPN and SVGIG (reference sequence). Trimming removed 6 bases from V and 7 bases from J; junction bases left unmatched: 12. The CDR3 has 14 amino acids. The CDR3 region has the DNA TGTGCCTGCCAACGGGCGGGAGCGGGGAATGAGCAGTTCTTC. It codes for CACQRAGAGNEQFF.

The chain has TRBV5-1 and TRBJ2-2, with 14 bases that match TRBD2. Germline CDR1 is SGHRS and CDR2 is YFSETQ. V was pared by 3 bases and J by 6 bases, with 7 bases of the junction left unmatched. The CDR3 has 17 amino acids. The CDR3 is CASSSNPGLAGAGELFF. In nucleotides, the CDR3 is TGCGCCAGCAGCTCGAACCCGGGACTAGCGGGAGCCGGGGAGCTGTTTTTT.

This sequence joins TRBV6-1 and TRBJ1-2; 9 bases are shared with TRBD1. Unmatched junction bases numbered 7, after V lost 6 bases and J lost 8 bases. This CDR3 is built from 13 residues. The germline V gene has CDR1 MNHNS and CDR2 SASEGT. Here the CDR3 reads CASRGDRVQGYTF. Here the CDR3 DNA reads TGTGCCAGCAGGGGGGACAGGGTACAGGGCTACACCTTC.

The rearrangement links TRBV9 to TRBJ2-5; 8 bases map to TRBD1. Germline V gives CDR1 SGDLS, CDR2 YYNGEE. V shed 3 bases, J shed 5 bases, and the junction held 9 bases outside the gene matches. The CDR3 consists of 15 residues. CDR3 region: CASSGYAGGPETQYF. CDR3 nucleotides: TGTGCCAGCAGCGGATACGCAGGGGGCCCCGAGACCCAGTACTTC.

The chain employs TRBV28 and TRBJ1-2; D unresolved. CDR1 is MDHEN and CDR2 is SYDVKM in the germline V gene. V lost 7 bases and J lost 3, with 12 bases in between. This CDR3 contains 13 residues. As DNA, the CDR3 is TGTGCCAGCACCGAATTCGGAGACTATGGCTACACCTTC. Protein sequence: CASTEFGDYGYTF.